The entry below gives a single T cell receptor (beta chain) sequence along with its context. This entry comes from a study of blood T cell repertoires in COVID-19. Turning to the study itself: Whether acute or convalescent, the COVID-19 samples came from the United States, Italy and Spain. PBMCs, B-cell-depleted T cells, or T cells provided the cDNA or gDNA that made up the material.

Deletions cut 0 bases from V and 10 bases from J, with 15 bases between. This CDR3 spans 14 amino acids. Per the germline V gene, CDR1 is MNHNS and CDR2 is SASEGT. Produced via immunoSEQ multiplex PCR; TCRdb's table is partial and in-frame only. Of about 260,000 clones listed, approximately 90% are singletons. This receptor was taken from a man between 45 and 60 years old who had been exposed to COVID-19. Sequencing input: PBMCs or T cells enriched from blood (not recorded which). The chain uses TRBV6-1 and TRBJ1-1; D is undetermined. CDR3 nucleotides: TGTGCCAGCAGTGAAGCGCACCTGGCAGAACGAGCTTTCTTT. This codes for CASSEAHLAERAFF.